What follows describes a single TCR beta chain. Antigen unknown. The germline CDR1 and CDR2 sequences are SEHNR and FQNEAQ (reference sequence). The CDR3 contains 14 residues. The germline V and J ends were trimmed by 0 bases and 3 bases, with 9 bases remaining between them. The record originates from a study of cytomegalovirus exposure and HLA in healthy donors. General study results and limits: Usually a TCR sequence was rare, but some public TCRs were found in many donors.

Sequencing used immunoSEQ multiplex PCR; TCRdb keeps in-frame clones, though not all of them. The table shows approximately 280,000 clones, with 70% to 90% occurring only once. V is TRBV7-9 and J is TRBJ2-7; D is uncertain. The source is a woman between 18 and 29 years old in good health and CMV-seronegative. Sample: PBMCs. The CDR3 region has the DNA TGTGCCAGCAGCTTAGCGATGAGCCGCTACGAGCAGTACTTC. It encodes CASSLAMSRYEQYF.